This T cell receptor (beta chain) appears in the sequencing data of a study of T cells after yellow fever vaccination. Study in general: Cell sorting separated EM, EMRA, CM and Tscm memory subsets by CD3, CD45RA, CCR7 and CD95.

Study-wide results and caveats: Almost all vaccine-responding clonotypes were not detected in the sorted memory subsets at the day 0 time point. Sorted repertoires could include abundant contaminating clonotypes from bulk cells.

V was trimmed by 3 bases and J by 2 bases, leaving 8 bases between them. The CDR3 is made up of 14 amino acids. Germline V lookup: CDR1 SGHRS, CDR2 YFSETQ. By share of the sample, this clonotype is large (0.1 to 1%). TCRdb passed the 5' RACE reads through MiXCR, listing each CDR3 protein once. The data show approximately 34,000 distinct CDR3 sequences, roughly a tenth seen once. This sequence joins TRBV5-1 and TRBJ2-2; D gene unclear. This receptor was identified in a man between 18 and 35 years old who received the YFV17D yellow fever vaccine. The sample here was PBMCs, either bulk or a sorted T-cell subset (CD4+, CD8+, memory, or dextramer-sorted; not recorded which), taken around 15 days after the first yellow fever vaccination. The CDR3 loop is CASSSPTNTGELFF. In nucleotides, the CDR3 is TGCGCCAGCAGCTCCCCCACAAACACCGGGGAGCTGTTTTTT.